Listed below are T cell receptor beta chains from one sample, sequenced in a study of blood T cell repertoires in COVID-19. The method was immunoSEQ multiplex PCR; TCRdb's version includes in-frame clones alone and lacks a portion of them. The sample holds tens of thousands of clones, around 67% seen once. Sequencing used peripheral blood. The receptor source for this set is a woman in her seventies with acute or convalescent COVID-19. Each CDR3 is given with its conserved first and last residue. Each record gives: CDR3 DNA, CDR3 protein, clone size, D gene, J gene, V gene. The D gene is left open where the match is weak. Part of the rows lack a size; the others show once, few, many or a class for expanded clones.

TGCGCCAGCTCGGTAGCGGGGTTACTCTACGAGCAGTACTTC,CASSVAGLLYEQYF,few,TRBD2,TRBJ2-7,TRBV5-1
TGTGCCAGCAGCCAAGTGGAGGGTTGGCCGGACACTGAAGCTTTCTTT,CASSQVEGWPDTEAFF,-,-,TRBJ1-1,TRBV14
TGTGCCAGCAGCTCCCCGGGTAATGAGCAGTTCTTC,CASSSPGNEQFF,-,-,TRBJ2-1,TRBV11-1
TGCGCCAGCAGTGAATGGGGACTGTCCTATGGCTACACCTTC,CASSEWGLSYGYTF,-,-,TRBJ1-2,TRBV10-2
TGTGCCAGCAGTGAACCGGACAAGTGCTCCTACAATGAGCAGTTCTTC,CASSEPDKCSYNEQFF,-,-,TRBJ2-1,TRBV6-4
TGTGCCAGCAGTTACTCGTCCTCCTTATCTGAGCAGTTCTTC,CASSYSSSLSEQFF,-,-,TRBJ2-1,TRBV6-5
TGTGCCAGCAGCCCAGCGGGAGGGGCCAAAAACATTCAGTACTTC,CASSPAGGAKNIQYF,-,TRBD2,TRBJ2-4,TRBV3-1/TRBV3-2
TGTGCCAGCAGCCATGCGGGGACTAACACCGGGGAGCTGTTTTTT,CASSHAGTNTGELFF,-,-,TRBJ2-2,TRBV3-1/TRBV3-2
TGTGCCAGCAGCTTAGGACCATCAGGGAACTATGGCTACACCTTC,CASSLGPSGNYGYTF,-,-,TRBJ1-2,TRBV7-9
TGCGCCAGCAGACCCACAGGGGGAAGGGCTGGAAACACCATATATTTT,CASRPTGGRAGNTIYF,-,TRBD1,TRBJ1-3,TRBV4-1
TGCGCCAGCAGCTTTCAGGGTATTGGGTCCCTCCACTTT,CASSFQGIGSLHF,many,-,TRBJ1-6,TRBV4-1
TGCAGCGTTGATTCCACAGCTGACAATGAGCAGTTCTTC,CSVDSTADNEQFF,-,-,TRBJ2-1,TRBV29-1
-,CASSKVRWAGGNEQFF,-,-,TRBJ2-1,TRBV21-1
TGTGCCAGCAGTCTTTCGGGGTTTGAAGCTTTCTTT,CASSLSGFEAFF,-,-,TRBJ1-1,TRBV12-3/TRBV12-4
TGTGCCAGCGGTATACAGGAGAACACTGAAGCTTTCTTT,CASGIQENTEAFF,once,-,TRBJ1-1,TRBV7-3
TGTGCCTGGAACCAGGGGCCCAAAAATCAGCCCCAGCATTTT,CAWNQGPKNQPQHF,-,-,TRBJ1-5,TRBV30
TGCGCCAGCAGCTCGGACAGGGGGCGTCTCGCTAAGGGCACCTTC,CASSSDRGRLAKGTF,-,TRBD1,TRBJ1-2,TRBV5-1
TGTGCCAGCAGCTTAAAAAGCGGGGGGCTTTTTGAGCAGTTCTTC,CASSLKSGGLFEQFF,-,TRBD2,TRBJ2-1,TRBV7-3
TGCGCCAGCAGCACGGGACTGGATTATAATTCACCCCTCCACTTT,CASSTGLDYNSPLHF,once,-,TRBJ1-6,TRBV5-1
TGTGCCAGCAGATTGGGGGGAAACACTGAAGCTTTCTTT,CASRLGGNTEAFF,-,-,TRBJ1-1,TRBV6-5
TGCGCCAGCAGCCTGGGGGACAGGGGAGTGAACACTGAAGCTTTCTTT,CASSLGDRGVNTEAFF,-,TRBD1,TRBJ1-1,TRBV5-1
TGTGCCAGCAGCCCTCGGACAGGGCGAGGCTACACCTTC,CASSPRTGRGYTF,few,TRBD1,TRBJ1-2,TRBV7-9
TGCAGCGCTAGGACTAGCGGGGGGTACAATGAGCAGTTCTTC,CSARTSGGYNEQFF,-,TRBD2,TRBJ2-1,TRBV29-1
TGCGCCAGCAGCCAAGACCGGACAGGGGGTTGGAATGAGCAGTTCTTC,CASSQDRTGGWNEQFF,once,TRBD1,TRBJ2-1,TRBV4-1
TGCGCCAGCAGCCCTCCGGGACTCAAACCTGGAGATACGCAGTATTTT,CASSPPGLKPGDTQYF,-,-,TRBJ2-3,TRBV4-1
TGTGCCAGCAGTTTGGCAGGGGTTGCCTCACCCCTCCACTTT,CASSLAGVASPLHF,-,-,TRBJ1-6,TRBV2
TGTGCCAGCAGCTTACAGGGTGTAGATACGCAGTATTTT,CASSLQGVDTQYF,-,-,TRBJ2-3,TRBV6-2/TRBV6-3
TGCGCCAGCAGCTTGGGCTCTGGGGGGAGCACTGAAGCTTTCTTT,CASSLGSGGSTEAFF,-,-,TRBJ1-1,TRBV5-1
TGCGCCAGCAGCTTGGTGAGTCAGGGGGCAGATACGCAGTATTTT,CASSLVSQGADTQYF,-,TRBD1,TRBJ2-3,TRBV5-1
TGTGCCAGCAGTTACTCGGCCAGGGGGCTCGAAGGCTACACCTTC,CASSYSARGLEGYTF,-,TRBD1,TRBJ1-2,TRBV6-5
TGCAGCGTTGAACTTCCCGGGAGGGGAGGGTATGGCTACACCTTC,CSVELPGRGGYGYTF,-,-,TRBJ1-2,TRBV29-1
TGCGCCAGCAGCCCGTCCGTCTACGAGCAGTACTTC,CASSPSVYEQYF,many,-,TRBJ2-7,TRBV5-1
TGTGCCAGCAGCCCCCTGAGGGCCGGCGGGGAGCTGTTTTTT,CASSPLRAGGELFF,-,-,TRBJ2-2,TRBV3-1/TRBV3-2
TGTGCCAGCAGCACTACTAACTATGGCTACACCTTC,CASSTTNYGYTF,-,-,TRBJ1-2,TRBV7-9
TGTGCCAGCAGCTTAAAAGGGGGAACGCCTGAAGCTTTCTTT,CASSLKGGTPEAFF,-,-,TRBJ1-1,TRBV11-1
TGCGCCAGCAGCTTAAGGCAGGGGGACACCGGGGAGCTGTTTTTT,CASSLRQGDTGELFF,-,TRBD1,TRBJ2-2,TRBV5-1
TGTGCCAGCAGCCGGCCAACCGGGACATACGGTAGCACAGATACGCAGTATTTT,CASSRPTGTYGSTDTQYF,few,-,TRBJ2-3,TRBV14
TGTGCCAGCAGCAAAGGGTCAGGGGAGCAAGAGACCCAGTACTTC,CASSKGSGEQETQYF,once,-,TRBJ2-5,TRBV21-1
TGTGCCAGCAGCTTGAGTGGGTCGATGGGCTCTTATGGCTACACCTTC,CASSLSGSMGSYGYTF,-,-,TRBJ1-2,TRBV5-5
TGTGCCAGCTCACCTGGACAGGGGGAGACTGAAGCTTTCTTT,CASSPGQGETEAFF,-,TRBD1,TRBJ1-1,TRBV18
TGTGCCAGTAGCTCAGTAAAGACAGGGGGCTATGGCTACACCTTC,CASSSVKTGGYGYTF,-,TRBD1,TRBJ1-2,TRBV19
TGTGCCAGCAGCTCAGGGGGCGGAGTGCGGGCTTTCTTT,CASSSGGGVRAFF,few,TRBD1,TRBJ1-1,TRBV5-4
TGTGCCAGCAGTTTTAGCCCCTACAGGGGGAACACTGAAGCTTTCTTT,CASSFSPYRGNTEAFF,-,TRBD1,TRBJ1-1,TRBV27
TGTGCCAGTAGTATCTCCGGGAGCATCTCCTACGAGCAGTACTTC,CASSISGSISYEQYF,-,-,TRBJ2-7,TRBV19
TGTGCCAGTAGTCAAAACAGGGGGCCGGGGGCCCGCAATGAGCAGTTCTTC,CASSQNRGPGARNEQFF,few,TRBD1,TRBJ2-1,TRBV19
TGTGCCAGCAGCCAATCGGCGGGTGAAAGCTATGGCTACACCTTC,CASSQSAGESYGYTF,few,-,TRBJ1-2,TRBV3-1/TRBV3-2
TGTGCCAGCAGCGTAGAAAGACAGTTTTCTTCTGGAAACACCATATATTTT,CASSVERQFSSGNTIYF,-,-,TRBJ1-3,TRBV9
TGTGCCAGCAGTCGGACTAGCGGTCGGGATACGCAGTATTTT,CASSRTSGRDTQYF,once,TRBD2,TRBJ2-3,TRBV6-4
TGTGCCAGCAGTGAACCTCAGTTCTATGGCTACACCTTC,CASSEPQFYGYTF,many,-,TRBJ1-2,TRBV6-1
TGTGCCAGCAGCTTAGAAGGACAGTCCGTCAAGGAGCAGTTCTTC,CASSLEGQSVKEQFF,-,-,TRBJ2-1,TRBV7-4
TGTGCCAGTAGTCGCAGGGCGAACACCGGGGAGCTGTTTTTT,CASSRRANTGELFF,many,-,TRBJ2-2,TRBV19
TGTGCCAGCAGCTTAACTGGAGATCAGCCCCAGCATTTT,CASSLTGDQPQHF,-,-,TRBJ1-5,TRBV7-3